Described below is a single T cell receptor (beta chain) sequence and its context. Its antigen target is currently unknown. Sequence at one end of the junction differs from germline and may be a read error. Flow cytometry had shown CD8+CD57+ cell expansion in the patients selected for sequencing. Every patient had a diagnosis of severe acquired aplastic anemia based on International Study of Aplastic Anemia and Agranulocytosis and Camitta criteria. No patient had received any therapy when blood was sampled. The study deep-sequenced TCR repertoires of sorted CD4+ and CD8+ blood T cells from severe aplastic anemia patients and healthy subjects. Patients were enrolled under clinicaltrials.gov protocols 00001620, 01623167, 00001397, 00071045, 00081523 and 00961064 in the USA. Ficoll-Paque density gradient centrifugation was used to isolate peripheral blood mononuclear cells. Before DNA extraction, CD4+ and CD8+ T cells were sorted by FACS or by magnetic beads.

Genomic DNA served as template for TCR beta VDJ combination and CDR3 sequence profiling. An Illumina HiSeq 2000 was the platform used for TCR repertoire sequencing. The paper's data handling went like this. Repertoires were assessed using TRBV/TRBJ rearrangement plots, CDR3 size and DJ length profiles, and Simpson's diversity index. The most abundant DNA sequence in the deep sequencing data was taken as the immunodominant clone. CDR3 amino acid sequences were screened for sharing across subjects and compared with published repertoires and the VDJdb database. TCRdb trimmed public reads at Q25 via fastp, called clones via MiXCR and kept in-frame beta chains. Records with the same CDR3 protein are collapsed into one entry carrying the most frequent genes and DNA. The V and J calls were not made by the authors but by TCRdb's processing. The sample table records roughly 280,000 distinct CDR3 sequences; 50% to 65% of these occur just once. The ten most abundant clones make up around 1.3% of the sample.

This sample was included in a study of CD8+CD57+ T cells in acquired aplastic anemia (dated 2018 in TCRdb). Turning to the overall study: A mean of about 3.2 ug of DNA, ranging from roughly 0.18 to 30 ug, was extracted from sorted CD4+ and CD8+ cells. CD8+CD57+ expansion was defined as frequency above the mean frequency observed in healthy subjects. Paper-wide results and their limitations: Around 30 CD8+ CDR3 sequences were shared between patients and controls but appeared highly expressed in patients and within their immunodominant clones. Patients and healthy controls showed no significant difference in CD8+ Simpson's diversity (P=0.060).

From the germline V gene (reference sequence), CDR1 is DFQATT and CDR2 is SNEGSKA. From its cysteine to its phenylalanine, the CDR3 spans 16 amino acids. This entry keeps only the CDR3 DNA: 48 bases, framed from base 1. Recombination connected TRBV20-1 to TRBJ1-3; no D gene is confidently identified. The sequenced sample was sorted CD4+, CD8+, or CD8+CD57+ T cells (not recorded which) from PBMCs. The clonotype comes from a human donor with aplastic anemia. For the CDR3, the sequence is CSARRSGPLSENTIYF. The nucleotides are TGCAGTGCCCGAAGGAGCGGACCCCTCTCTGAAAACACCATATATTTT.